This T cell receptor (beta chain) was identified during a study of T cells in Graves' hyperthyroidism and ophthalmopathy. This clonotype came up many times. The CDR3 has 15 amino acids. The germline CDR1 and CDR2 sequences are DFQATT and SNEGSKA (reference sequence). The ends lost 2 bases at V and 2 bases at J; junction bases unmatched: 8. From RNA transcripts, TCR beta CDR3 regions were amplified. First-round RT-PCR with HTBI primers amplified the TCR CDR3 region. TCRdb re-analysed the multiplex PCR reads in MiXCR, keeping a single row per CDR3 protein. The sample holds about 480,000 distinct CDR3 sequences, 20% to 25% seen once.

What was sequenced was blood. This chain joins TRBV20-1 and TRBJ2-7; the match to TRBD1 covers 8 bases. This TCR came from a woman aged 70 to 79 with Graves' ophthalmopathy. This CDR3 is CSARPPGQVAYEQYF. The DNA for the CDR3 is TGCAGTGCTAGACCCCCGGGACAGGTGGCCTACGAGCAGTACTTC.